This T cell receptor beta chain was sequenced for a study of cytomegalovirus exposure and HLA in healthy donors. Worth noting for this clone: Antigen specificity is unknown.

CDR1 and CDR2 (germline): SEHNR, FQNEAQ (reference sequence). CDR3 length: 12 amino acids. V was clipped by 1 base and J by 8 bases, with 8 bases between them. Study outcomes and limitations: Confirmation was obtained in vitro that three CMV-associated chains are specific for CMV antigens. Analyses of presence/absence relied on an assumption of roughly uniform sequencing depth across donors.

PCR was performed using 60 Vbeta and 13 Jbeta primers. The method was immunoSEQ multiplex PCR; TCRdb's version includes in-frame clones alone and lacks a portion of them. Among roughly 97,000 clones listed, 55% to 80% were seen once. This receptor was taken from a man aged 40-49 years in good health and CMV-seronegative. The sequenced sample was PBMCs. V usage is TRBV7-9 and J usage is TRBJ1-2; D call uncertain. CDR3 loop: CASSLGRGGYTF. For the CDR3, the DNA is TGTGCCAGCAGCTTAGGGCGGGGAGGCTACACCTTC.